The next 5 T cell receptor beta chains were all read from a single sample in a study of T-cell memory formation after mild COVID-19. Via MiXCR, TCRdb re-called the 5' RACE reads, giving one row per CDR3 protein. In the table there are about 290,000 distinct CDR3 sequences, around 15% of which are singletons. The sample comprised PBMCs or a T cell subset sorted from them (not recorded which). These receptors were collected from a man between 18 and 35 years old who had mild COVID-19 (a few samples of this study predate the infection). Cell type and time point are not known.

The V gene is TRBV6-5, the J gene TRBJ2-7; 7 bases line up with TRBD2. Germline-derived CDR1 and CDR2 are MNHEY and SVGAGI. Trimming at V came to 7 bases and at J to 6 bases, leaving 9 bases not matched to a gene. The length of the CDR3 is 13 residues. For the CDR3, the DNA is TGTGCCAGCATCCACCACCCGGGGGGCGAGCAGTACGTC. This gives the protein CASIHHPGGEQYV.

The sample holds many counts of this clonotype. This chain links TRBV7-3 with TRBJ2-3; either TRBD1 or TRBD2 may supply D (6 bases each). The CDR3 length is 15 residues. Per germline, CDR1 SGHTA and CDR2 FQGTGA. V dropped 4 bases and J dropped 2 bases, with 13 bases sitting between them. CDR3 nucleotide sequence: TGTGCCAGCAGCTCCTTCTCGGGGGCCACAGATACGCAGTATTTT. This translates into CASSSFSGATDTQYF.

The chain joins TRBV30 to TRBJ2-3; a possible D gene is TRBD1 (5 bases). This CDR3 comprises 14 residues. Trimming took 0 bases from V and 3 from J, leaving 10 bases between them. CDR1 is GTSNPN and CDR2 is SVGIG in the germline V gene (reference sequence). CDR3 region: CAWSVGAKTDTQYF. CDR3 coding DNA: TGTGCCTGGAGTGTAGGGGCGAAGACAGATACGCAGTATTTT.

V gene TRBV6-2 or TRBV6-3 combines with J gene TRBJ1-1, with a tentative D call TRBD1 (5 bases). CDR3 length equals 11 residues. Trimming took 6 bases from V and 10 from J, leaving 12 bases between them. Germline assignment: CDR1 MNHEY and CDR2 SVGEGT. CDR3 protein: CASRNGAAAFF. The CDR3 DNA follows: TGTGCCAGCAGGAACGGGGCGGCAGCTTTCTTT.

The CDR3 loop reads CASSAGYGTSGGQATDTQYF. In DNA form, the CDR3 reads TGTGCCAGCAGTGCCGGATACGGGACTAGCGGGGGGCAAGCCACAGATACGCAGTATTTT. The chain uses TRBV28 and TRBJ2-3; 15 bases are shared with TRBD2. V dropped 5 bases and J dropped 2; count of bases not matched to a gene: 14. Germline CDR1 reads MDHEN; CDR2 reads SYDVKM. The length of the CDR3 is 20 residues.